This T cell receptor beta chain was observed in a study of blood T cells in healthy people across ages. About the study: Per two T cells, about one barcoded beta molecule was captured through template switching. Study conclusions and caveats: Samples with more naive T cells showed higher observed beta diversity.

There are 15 residues in the CDR3. Looked up from germline, CDR1 is MNHEY and CDR2 is SVGAGI. V was trimmed by 4 bases and J by 4 bases, leaving 16 bases between them. Details on this clonotype: Its antigen is unknown.

The second PCR ran 7 to 11 cycles with a sample-barcoded 5' primer and J-beta primers. Each CDR3 protein gets one entry after TCRdb re-called the 5' RACE reads with MiXCR. The sample has about 1.4 million distinct CDR3 sequences, around 59% seen once; the top ten hold roughly 6.3%. The receptor comes from a man between 18 and 29 years old in good health. The rearrangement uses TRBV6-5 and TRBJ1-2, with D hard to call. The sample comprised blood. In DNA, the CDR3 is TGTGCCAGCAGTTCACTGATAGGAAGCGGCTATGGCTACACCTTC. Translation: CASSSLIGSGYGYTF.